Below are 25 T cell receptor beta chains sequenced from a single sample in a study of blood T cell repertoires in COVID-19. The assay was immunoSEQ multiplex PCR, and TCRdb's table has in-frame clones only and misses some. The repertoire holds over 55,000 clones, with around 90% as singletons. The sequencing sample was made of peripheral blood. These receptor sequences come from a human donor in a cohort sampled during active COVID-19.

This clone was picked up one time. The chain carries TRBV5-8 and TRBJ1-5, with 9 bases fitting TRBD1. The CDR3 has 16 residues. Germline V gene sequence: CDR1 SGHTS, CDR2 YDEGEE. Losses at the gene ends were 4 bases for V and 3 bases for J; bases not matched to a gene: 8. The CDR3 region has the DNA TGTGCCAGCAGCCTAAGGACAGGGGCGGACAATCAGCCCCAGCATTTT. Translating gives CASSLRTGADNQPQHF.

The rearrangement links TRBV28 to TRBJ1-1, with 10 nucleotides matching TRBD1. The length of the CDR3 is 15 residues. Trimming took 6 bases from V and 7 from J; bases not matched to a gene: 11. The germline V gene encodes CDR1 MDHEN and CDR2 SYDVKM. The CDR3 is CASRLADRGGIEAFF. Here the CDR3 DNA reads TGTGCCAGCAGGTTAGCGGACAGGGGGGGGATTGAAGCTTTCTTT.

The chain recombines TRBV19 with TRBJ2-6; D not certain. The CDR3 contains 15 residues. The V end lost 8 bases, the J end lost 2 bases, and 13 bases lay between the germline ends. Per germline, CDR1 LNHDA and CDR2 SQIVND (reference sequence). The CDR3 sequence: CASRTLVPGANVLTF. The CDR3 nucleotides read TGTGCCAGTCGAACCCTAGTGCCTGGGGCCAACGTCCTGACTTTC.

The chain is built from TRBV19 and TRBJ2-1, with D possibly being TRBD1 (5 bases). Between the trimmed V and J ends, which lost 9 bases and 5 bases, there was a span of 23 bases. Germline CDR1 and CDR2: LNHDA and SQIVND (reference sequence). This CDR3 is 16 amino acids long. CDR3 sequence: CASQDSFRQSDNEQFF. The DNA for the CDR3 is TGTGCCAGCCAAGACAGCTTTAGACAATCAGACAATGAGCAGTTCTTC.

This clone turned up a few times. CDR3 DNA: TGTGCCAGCAGCTTCGGGACTGGAAACACCATATATTTT. Translated, it gives CASSFGTGNTIYF. V gene TRBV11-2 combines with J gene TRBJ1-3; the D is unclear. Germline lookup yields CDR1 SGHAT and CDR2 FQNNGV. The CDR3 is 13 residues long. Deletions cut 3 bases from V and 2 bases from J, with 5 bases between.

This clone was observed a few times. V usage is TRBV19 and J usage is TRBJ1-5; 7 positions agree with TRBD1. Germline V gives CDR1 LNHDA, CDR2 SQIVND (reference sequence). V lost 3 bases to trimming and J lost 2 bases; unmatched junction nucleotides: 4. The CDR3 extends over 15 amino acids. The CDR3 spells CASSIWGTGNQPQHF. DNA for the CDR3: TGTGCCAGTAGTATTTGGGGGACAGGCAATCAGCCCCAGCATTTT.

This clone has a single count. This chain joins TRBV11-2 and TRBJ2-3; possibly TRBD2 for D (7 bases). V lost 5 bases, J lost 5 bases, and 14 bases lay in between. The CDR3 contains 14 residues. From germline, CDR1 is SGHAT and CDR2 FQNNGV. The CDR3 nucleotides read TGTGCCAGCAGCAGTCCGGGGGGCTTAGATACGCAGTATTTT. Translation: CASSSPGGLDTQYF.

This chain links TRBV6-5 with TRBJ2-7; 10 positions agree with TRBD1. The V gene end was trimmed by 7 bases and the J gene end by 3 bases; junction bases not matched to a gene: 6. The CDR3 runs 14 residues. From germline, CDR1 is MNHEY and CDR2 SVGAGI. CDR3 amino acids: CASNSDRGYYEQYF. The CDR3 nucleotides read TGTGCCAGCAATTCGGACAGGGGGTACTACGAGCAGTACTTC.

This rearrangement joins TRBV12-3 or TRBV12-4 to TRBJ2-2, with D hard to call. Trimming left V 7 bases short and J 7 bases short, with 7 bases between. This CDR3 contains 11 residues. The CDR3 is CASTIFGELFF. The CDR3, as DNA: TGTGCCAGCACCATTTTCGGGGAGCTGTTTTTT.

The chain employs TRBV27 and TRBJ2-5; TRBD2 aligns across 7 bases. Looked up from germline, CDR1 is MNHEY and CDR2 is SMNVEV (reference sequence). V lost 1 base and J lost 6; bases outside the gene matches: 8. The CDR3 consists of 15 residues. DNA for the CDR3: TGTGCCAGCAGTTTATGGGGGGGAGACCAGAAGACCCAGTACTTC. Translating gives CASSLWGGDQKTQYF.

This rearrangement joins TRBV18 to TRBJ2-7; 7 nucleotides align to TRBD1. The junction had 5 bases not matched to a gene; V was cut back by 7 bases and J by 2 bases. The CDR3 runs to 13 residues. The germline CDR1 and CDR2 sequences are KGHSH and LQKENI. CDR3 loop: CASLRQGTYEQYF. DNA of the CDR3: TGTGCCAGCTTGAGACAGGGTACCTACGAGCAGTACTTC.

The chain combines TRBV5-6 with TRBJ1-2, with TRBD1 identical over 12 bases. The germline V gene encodes CDR1 SGHDT and CDR2 YYEEEE. This CDR3 contains 15 residues. The V gene end was trimmed by 4 bases and the J gene end by 4 bases; junction bases not matched to a gene: 5. CDR3 in DNA: TGTGCCAGCAGCCAGGGACAGGGGGCGTTCTATGGCTACACCTTC. Amino acid sequence: CASSQGQGAFYGYTF.

J is TRBJ2-5 and V is TRBV6-2 or TRBV6-3; 11 nucleotides agree with TRBD2. The J segment lost 4 bases and the V segment lost 2 bases, leaving 9 bases of the junction unmatched. Germline V CDR1 and CDR2: MNHEY, SVGEGT. The CDR3 length is 17 residues. The CDR3: CASSYGLILAGAETQYF. The CDR3 nucleotides are TGTGCCAGCAGTTACGGACTAATACTAGCGGGGGCAGAGACCCAGTACTTC.

The chain is built from TRBV6-4 and TRBJ2-7; no definite D call. Germline CDR1 MRHNA, CDR2 SNTAGT. Trimming took off 4 bases at V and 7 bases at J, with 14 bases between the two ends. The CDR3 spans 13 residues. CDR3 protein: CASSADVNYEQYF. CDR3 nucleotides: TGTGCCAGCAGTGCAGACGTAAACTATGAGCAGTACTTC.

CDR3 in DNA: TGCGCCAGCAGCGGTAGGACAGGCGCGAACACTGAAGCTTTCTTT. Its protein is CASSGRTGANTEAFF. The rearrangement links TRBV5-1 to TRBJ1-1, with 7 bases that match TRBD1. The trim removed 4 bases at V and 1 base at J, leaving 7 bases unmatched. The CDR3 is 15 amino acids. The V gene's germline CDR1 is SGHRS and CDR2 YFSETQ. Based on the CDR3 plus reference TRBV5-1 and TRBJ1-1, the full variable domain is KAGVTQTPRYLIKTRGQQVTLSCSPISGHRSVSWYQQTPGQGLQFLFEYFSETQRNKGNFPGRFSGRQFSNSRSEMNVSTLELGDSALYLCASSGRTGANTEAFFGQGTRLTVV.

The chain carries TRBV7-6 and TRBJ2-7; 9 bases fit TRBD1. Germline-derived CDR1 and CDR2 are SGHVS and FNYEAQ. V shed 1 base, J shed 2 bases, and the junction held 6 bases outside the gene matches. CDR3 length equals 16 residues. The CDR3 bases are TGTGCCAGCAGCTTAGGCCCGACAGGGGGAGCCTACGAGCAGTACTTC. This gives the protein CASSLGPTGGAYEQYF.

This sequence joins TRBV6-5 and TRBJ2-6; D gene ambiguous. Germline V gene data show CDR1 as MNHEY and CDR2 as SVGAGI. The V end lost 9 bases, the J end lost 0 bases, and 9 bases lay between the germline ends. This CDR3 has 14 residues. The DNA of the CDR3 is TGTGCCAGTAGAGAGAACTCTGGGGCCAACGTCCTGACTTTC. Translating gives CASRENSGANVLTF.

A word on this clone: The DNA is left out, because the CDR3 cannot be placed on it with certainty; the CDR3 is given as TCRdb lists it. V gene TRBV28 combines with J gene TRBJ2-3; the DNA was not compared with TRBD2, the D call given in the table. Germline V gene lookup returns CDR1 MDHEN and CDR2 SYDVKM. The CDR3 is 14 residues long, ends included. The CDR3 loop reads CASSTSAAGRAQYF.

The chain carries TRBV5-1 and TRBJ2-5, with D uncertain. The CDR3 sequence is 13 residues long. The V end was cut by 5 bases, the J end by 5 bases, with 13 bases between. CDR1 is SGHRS and CDR2 is YFSETQ in the germline V gene. Written as DNA, the CDR3 is TGCGCCAGCAGGCTCTCCCAGGCGGAGACCCAGTACTTC. Translation: CASRLSQAETQYF.

The gene calls are TRBV30 and TRBJ1-2; 8 bases map to TRBD1. The germline gives CDR1 GTSNPN, CDR2 SVGIG (reference sequence). The V and J ends lost 2 bases and 4 bases, in that order; junction bases with no gene match: 6. The CDR3 runs 14 residues. CDR3 DNA sequence: TGTGCCTGGAGTCCCACAGGGGGAATCTATGGCTACACCTTC. It encodes CAWSPTGGIYGYTF. Together with reference TRBV30 and TRBJ1-2, the CDR3 gives the full variable domain: SQTIHQWPATLVQPVGSPLSLECTVEGTSNPNLYWYRQAAGRGLQLLFYSVGIGQISSEVPQNLSASRPQDRQFILSSKKLLLSDSGFYLCAWSPTGGIYGYTFGSGTRLTVV.

CDR3: CASSRRNSESSYNEQFF. Here the CDR3 DNA reads TGTGCCAGCAGCAGACGCAATAGCGAGAGCTCCTACAATGAGCAGTTCTTC. The V call is TRBV7-6, the J call TRBJ2-1; the D gene is possibly TRBD2 (5 bases). The CDR3 is 17 amino acids. Germline CDR1 reads SGHVS; CDR2 reads FNYEAQ. V lost 5 bases to trimming and J lost 0 bases, with 17 bases between them.

The rearrangement uses TRBV6-5 and TRBJ2-3; D gene uncertain. The CDR3 is 14 residues long. The V end was cut by 2 bases, the J end by 4 bases, with 10 bases between. The germline CDR1 and CDR2 sequences are MNHEY and SVGAGI. CDR3 nucleotides: TGTGCCAGCAGTTACAGAGCTTCGGCAGATACGCAGTATTTT. This encodes CASSYRASADTQYF.

This rearrangement joins TRBV30 to TRBJ1-6, with a tentative D call TRBD1 (5 bases). This CDR3 has 14 amino acids. The V end lost 8 bases, the J end lost 10 bases, and 21 bases lay between the germline ends. Germline CDR1 GTSNPN, CDR2 SVGIG (reference sequence). CDR3 residues: CAQSVPGRYSPLHF. The CDR3 DNA follows: TGTGCCCAGAGTGTACCAGGGCGTTACTCACCCCTCCACTTT.

This chain links TRBV21-1 with TRBJ2-1; no DNA check was done on the table's D call, TRBD2. TRBV21-1 is described as a pseudogene. There are 15 residues in the CDR3. The DNA for the CDR3 is TGTGCCAGCAGCCTGCGGGGGCTAACCTACAATGAGCAGTTCTTC. Protein sequence: CASSLRGLTYNEQFF.

This clone was picked up a small number of times. The chain links TRBV11-2 to TRBJ1-6; D unresolved. Germline values: CDR1 SGHAT, CDR2 FQNNGV. The CDR3 sequence is 15 residues long. The V end was cut by 2 bases, the J end by 0 bases, with 5 bases between. The CDR3 is CASSLRSSYNSPLHF. DNA for the CDR3: TGTGCCAGCAGCTTAAGGAGCTCCTATAATTCACCCCTCCACTTT.